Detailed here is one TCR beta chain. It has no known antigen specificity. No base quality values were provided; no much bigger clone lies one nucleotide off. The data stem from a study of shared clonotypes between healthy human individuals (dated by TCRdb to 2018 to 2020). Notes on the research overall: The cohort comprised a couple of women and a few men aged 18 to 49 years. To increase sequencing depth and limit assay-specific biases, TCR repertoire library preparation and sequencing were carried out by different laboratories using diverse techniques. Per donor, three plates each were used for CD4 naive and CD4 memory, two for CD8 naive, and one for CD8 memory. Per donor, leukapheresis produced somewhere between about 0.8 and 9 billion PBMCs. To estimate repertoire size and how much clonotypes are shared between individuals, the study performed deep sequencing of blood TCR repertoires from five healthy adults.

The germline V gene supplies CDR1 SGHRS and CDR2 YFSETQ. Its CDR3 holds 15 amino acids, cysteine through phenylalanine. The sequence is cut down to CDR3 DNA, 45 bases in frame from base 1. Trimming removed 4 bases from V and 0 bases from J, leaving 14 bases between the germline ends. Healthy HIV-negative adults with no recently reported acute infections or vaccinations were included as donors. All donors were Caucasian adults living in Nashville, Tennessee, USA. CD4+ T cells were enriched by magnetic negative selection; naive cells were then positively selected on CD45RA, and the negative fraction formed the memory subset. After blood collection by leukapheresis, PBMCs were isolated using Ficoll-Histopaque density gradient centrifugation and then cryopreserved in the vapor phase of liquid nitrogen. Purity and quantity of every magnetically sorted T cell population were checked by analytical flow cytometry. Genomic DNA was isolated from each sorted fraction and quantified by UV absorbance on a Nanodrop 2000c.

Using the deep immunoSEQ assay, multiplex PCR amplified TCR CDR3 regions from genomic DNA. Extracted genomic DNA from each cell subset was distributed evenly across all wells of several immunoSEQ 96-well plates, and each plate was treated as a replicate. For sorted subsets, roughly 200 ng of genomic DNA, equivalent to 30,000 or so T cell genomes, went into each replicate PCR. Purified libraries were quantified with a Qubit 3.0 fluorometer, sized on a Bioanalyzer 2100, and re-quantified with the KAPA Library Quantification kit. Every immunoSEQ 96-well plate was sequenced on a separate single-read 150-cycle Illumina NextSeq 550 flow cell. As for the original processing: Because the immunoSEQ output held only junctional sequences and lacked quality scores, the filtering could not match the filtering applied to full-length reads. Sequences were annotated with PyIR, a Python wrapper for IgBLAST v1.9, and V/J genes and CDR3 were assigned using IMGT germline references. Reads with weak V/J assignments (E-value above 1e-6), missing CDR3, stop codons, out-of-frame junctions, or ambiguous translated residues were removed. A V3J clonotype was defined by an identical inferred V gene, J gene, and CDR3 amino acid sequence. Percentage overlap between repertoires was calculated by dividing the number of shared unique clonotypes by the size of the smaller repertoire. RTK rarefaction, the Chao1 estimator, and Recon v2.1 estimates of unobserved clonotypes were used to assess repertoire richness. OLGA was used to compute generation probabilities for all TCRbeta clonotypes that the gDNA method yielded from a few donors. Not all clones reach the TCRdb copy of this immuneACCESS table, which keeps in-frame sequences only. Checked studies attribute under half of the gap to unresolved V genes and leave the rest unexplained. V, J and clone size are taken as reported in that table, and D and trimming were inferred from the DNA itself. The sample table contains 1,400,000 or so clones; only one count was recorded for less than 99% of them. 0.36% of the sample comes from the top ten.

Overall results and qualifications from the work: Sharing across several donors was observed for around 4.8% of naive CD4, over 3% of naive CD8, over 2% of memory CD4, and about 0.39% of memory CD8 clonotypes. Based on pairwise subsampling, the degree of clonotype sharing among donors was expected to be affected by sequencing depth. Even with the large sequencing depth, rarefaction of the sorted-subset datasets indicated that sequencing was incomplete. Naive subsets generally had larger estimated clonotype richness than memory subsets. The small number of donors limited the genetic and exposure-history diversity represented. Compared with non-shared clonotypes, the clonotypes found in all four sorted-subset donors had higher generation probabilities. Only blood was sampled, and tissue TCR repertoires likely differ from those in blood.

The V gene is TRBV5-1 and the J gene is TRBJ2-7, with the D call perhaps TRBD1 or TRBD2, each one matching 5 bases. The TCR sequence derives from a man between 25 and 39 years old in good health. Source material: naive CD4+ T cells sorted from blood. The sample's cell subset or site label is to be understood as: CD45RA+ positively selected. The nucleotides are TGCGCCAGCAGCGTCCGGGACGCGAGCTCCTACGAGCAGTACTTC. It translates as CASSVRDASSYEQYF.